The present entry profiles one TCR beta chain with its context. This clone was counted only a few times. Its antigen is not yet known. The record has no base qualities; no much larger clone is one base away. These data originate in a study of cytomegalovirus exposure and HLA in healthy donors (dated by TCRdb to between 2016 and 2019). At the level of the whole study: In an earlier analysis of some 610 of the donors, 250 to 300 Gb of sequence data and roughly 100 million unique TCR beta sequences from 150 million to 200 million T cells were reported. The study profiled the T cell repertoires of approximately 700 subjects by immunosequencing and related them to cytomegalovirus serostatus. In the later analysis, no new phenotypic data were used to find candidate immune exposures; instead, reliance was placed on TCR beta sequences and their occurrence across donors. HLA typing included class I and class II loci at four-digit resolution. High-throughput TCR immunosequencing, statistical association of individual TCRs with disease status, and machine learning were combined to predict cytomegalovirus infection status. Typing coverage differed by locus: A, B, C, DRB1 and DQB1 were typed in about 620-630 donors, DQA1 in about 560, DPA1 in some 570, and DPB1 in around 440. The study aimed to test whether cataloging public T cell receptors could reveal signatures of past pathogen exposure. In an earlier analysis of about 590 of the donors, high-throughput TCR beta sequencing was used to judge whether each TCR beta V gene segment behaved as functional or pseudogenic. Because of strong linkage in the cohort, a handful of DR-DQ haplotypes were treated as single units for association and clustering. Every repertoire in the discovery cohort had been generated on one and the same sequencing platform. To study patterns of TCR occurrence, a later analysis re-analyzed previously published TCR beta repertoires from 550 to 800 donors and added high-resolution HLA genotyping. Besides the first cohort of approximately 710 subjects, a separate validation cohort made up of 120 different subjects was used. Among the roughly 390 genotyped donors, around 81% belonged to the genetic ancestry cluster associated with self-reported Caucasian donors. Genome-wide SNP genotypes for about 60% of the 666 donors were used in a later genetic analysis, which treated that subset as a discovery cohort. On average, roughly 250,000 unique TCR beta nucleotide sequences were sequenced per donor among 398 genotyped donors of the cohort, with roughly 18% of those sequences being non-productive. Donor age, sex, ethnicity and CMV serostatus were collected together with the repertoire data. An early release covering some 640 HLA-typed donors comprised roughly 300 gigabases of sequencing data and around 85 million unique TCR sequences. Overall results and qualifications from the work: A later analysis reported that several top co-occurrence clusters appeared linked to parvovirus B19, influenza, CMV and Epstein-Barr virus. In vitro tests confirmed that a few of the cytomegalovirus-associated TCR beta chains recognize cytomegalovirus antigens. The study listed 150 to 200 TCR beta chains as associated with cytomegalovirus. HLA typing was unavailable for some donors at each locus, so association tests used only the typed subset. In a later genetic analysis, fewer N-insertions in productive TCRs were reported among donors in an Asian-associated ancestry cluster than the approximately 710-donor mean. In a later analysis, HLA-associated TCR beta chains showed more clonal expansion and lower generation probabilities than non-associated chains that were equally common. The only immune exposure information available for the cohort was CMV serostatus. A further reported finding was that TCR beta sequences accurately predicted the HLA-A and HLA-B alleles for most subjects in the first cohort. It was suggested by the authors that the approach could potentially be generalized to other disease states and immunological phenotypes. A cluster of highly shared sequence variants was judged likely to represent a technical artifact of the sequencing pipeline. Because counts were too low, about 17 rarely observed V segments, including chromosome 9 orphons, were excluded from the earlier analysis of fewer than 650 of the donors. Correlated functional status among segregating V segments might be attributable to linkage disequilibrium, but an unknown experimental factor could not be ruled out. While some public TCRs were present in many individuals, most TCR sequences turned up only very rarely across donors. Most CMV-associated TCR beta chains appeared to be HLA-restricted in a later analysis, and the HLA associations seemed to be driven largely by CMV exposure. An earlier analysis of approximately 600 of the donors showed that most TCR beta V segments appeared in productive rearrangements either about 87% or about 30% of the time, which broadly matched IMGT annotations. A later analysis associated around 16,000 TCR beta sequences with specific HLA alleles at a false discovery rate of 0.05. Roughly uniform sequencing depth across donors was assumed in presence/absence analyses, although this assumption may not hold. In a later genetic analysis, a missense DCLRE1C variant was associated with V-gene and J-gene trimming of TCR beta chains, and the association was replicated in an independent cohort. When HLA alleles, especially DR and DQ, strongly co-occurred, TCR associations were difficult to assign to individual alleles. Some IMGT-functional V segments, including TRBV6-2 and TRBV6-3, could not be distinguished by the 87-base-pair reads and were therefore excluded. The classifier was reported to diagnose cytomegalovirus status with high specificity and sensitivity in both the original and validation cohorts. A later analysis found that TCR association rates varied across HLA loci, with DRB1 alleles showing the most associated TCRs and HLA-C alleles the fewest. The cohort was sequenced for TCR beta chains only, and without alpha or paired-chain data the features that could be detected were limited.

Receptor libraries were prepared by the immunoSEQ multiplex PCR assay. A mixture of 60 forward primers for TCR Vbeta segments and 13 reverse primers for TCR Jbeta segments was used in the multiplex PCR. The CDR3 region of rearranged TCR beta genes was amplified from genomic DNA with a multiplex PCR assay. On the Illumina HiSeq System, the amplified TCR beta libraries were sequenced as 87-base-pair reads. Concerning the study's data processing: Across the 700 or so repertoires, a later analysis counted roughly 84 million unique TCR beta chains, approximately 10 million of which were shared by at least two donors. Raw reads were error-corrected and collapsed into unique sequences by a nearest-neighbor algorithm in which closely related sequences were merged to remove PCR and sequencing errors. To assign V, D and J gene segments, CDR3 sequences were aligned to IMGT reference sequences. Each retained sequence needed at least a six-nucleotide match to both a V gene segment and a J gene segment. A rearrangement was called productive if the CDR3 had no stop codons and remained in frame with V and J, and every other rearrangement was called non-productive. Following IMGT convention, CDR3 was defined as the stretch from the second conserved V-encoded cysteine up to the conserved J-encoded phenylalanine. Sequences without an unambiguous match to a single V gene segment were excluded from the earlier analysis of about 600 of the donors. In an earlier analysis of more than 500 of the donors, a V segment was called functional when productive rearrangements were above 56.7%, and segregating when the standard deviation between donors exceeded 5%. To diagnose cytomegalovirus status from the catalog of TCR beta chain sequences, a statistical classification framework was built. A later analysis assigned V and J genes by comparing TCR nucleotide sequences with IMGT/GENE-DB human TR gene sequences. The TCRdist pipeline was used in a later analysis to assign CDR3 sequences and most-parsimonious VDJ recombination scenarios. A later analysis defined each TCR beta chain by its CDR3 amino acid sequence plus V-gene family, and excluded reads lacking a unique V-gene family. A later analysis removed several hundred highly shared, low-generation-probability nucleotide sequences to deal with suspected cross-contamination and a sequencing artifact. In a later analysis, a clonal expansion index was calculated for each public chain from normalized within-repertoire ranks of inferred template counts. A later analysis computed generation probabilities with a VDJ recombination model fitted to out-of-frame rearrangements, and checked the results against IGoR. In a later analysis, hypergeometric tests were used to score TCR-TCR, TCR-HLA and TCR-CMV co-occurrence, with a repertoire-size bias correction applied to TCR pairs. A later analysis estimated false discovery rates by permuting HLA or CMV assignments 20 times. In a later analysis, co-occurring TCRs were grouped using DBSCAN, with TCRdist sequence similarity added in when clustering inside HLA-allele-positive subsets. For co-occurrence clustering, repertoires with fewer than 30,000 or more than 120,000 public chains were excluded, along with a handful of repertoires with anomalous nucleotide sharing. TCRdb holds this immuneACCESS table with in-frame rearrangements only. Some clones are missing; in checked studies, unresolved V genes explain under half, and the rest has no known cause. Clone size and V and J calls were adopted from that table, with D and trimming inferred from the DNA. Here the sample has 130,000 or so clones; 60% to 85% occur a single time. Of the sample, roughly 3.2% falls within the top ten clones.

V was cut back by 4 bases and J by 6 bases, leaving a gap of 12 bases between them. The germline V gene supplies CDR1 MNHNS and CDR2 SASEGT. There are 13 amino acids in the CDR3, from cysteine to phenylalanine inclusive. CDR3 DNA is the only sequence kept; it has 39 bases, read in frame from the first base. The cohort was made up of under 800 healthy bone marrow donors. All cohort members were sampled while nominally healthy, although unrecorded immune exposures were likely present. The donor tested CMV seronegative, placing the donor among the roughly 350 seronegative members of the cohort. A peripheral blood sample was collected from each donor, and TCR beta sequencing was performed on peripheral blood mononuclear cells. Genomic DNA was extracted from the blood cell samples with the Qiagen DNeasy Blood Extraction Kit.

This TCR came from a man aged 25-45 years in good health and CMV-seronegative. Sequenced material: PBMCs. The chain uses TRBV6-1 and TRBJ1-1; the D gene is possibly TRBD1, with 6 bases matching. At the DNA level, the sequence is TGTGCCAGCAGTGCACAGGGTGGGGCTGAAGCTTTCTTT. It encodes CASSAQGGAEAFF.